These T cell receptor beta chains were read from a single sample in a study of blood T cell repertoires in COVID-19. Sequenced by immunoSEQ multiplex PCR; TCRdb stores in-frame clones only, minus some. The repertoire holds some 170,000 clones, with roughly 87% as singletons. The sample was PBMCs or T cells enriched from blood (not recorded which). The receptors originated from a human donor with acute COVID-19. The donor label of this sample is uncertain. CDR3s include the opening cysteine and the closing phenylalanine or tryptophan. Each record gives: clone size, V gene, J gene, D gene, CDR3 DNA, CDR3 protein. D genes are given only for firm matches. Expanded clones are given a class, and other clones once, few, many or no size at all.

>NA|TRBV7-3|TRBJ1-2|NA
TGTGCCAGCACTTCTCCAGAAGGCTACACCTTC
CASTSPEGYTF
>NA|TRBV9|TRBJ1-2|NA
TGTGCCAGCAGCGTAGCTGCGTTAAACTATGGCTACACCTTC
CASSVAALNYGYTF
>NA|TRBV23-1|TRBJ2-2|TRBD1
TGCGCCAGCAGTCACAGTGGGACAGGGCTTAACACCGGGGAGCTGTTTTTT
CASSHSGTGLNTGELFF
>once|TRBV4-2|TRBJ2-7|NA
TGTGCCAGCAGCCCCGGGGTCCTCTCTACCAACGAGCAGTACTTC
CASSPGVLSTNEQYF
>NA|TRBV25-1|TRBJ1-6|NA
TGTGCCAGCAGTGATTTACAGGGCCCGAGAACTAATTCACCCCTCCACTTT
CASSDLQGPRTNSPLHF
>NA|TRBV30|TRBJ1-2|NA
TGTGCCTGGAGTGTACAGATCTATGGCTACACCTTC
CAWSVQIYGYTF
>few|TRBV7-9|TRBJ1-5|NA
TGTGCCAGCAGCCCTGGGGGGATCAACAATCAGCCCCAGCATTTT
CASSPGGINNQPQHF
>once|TRBV7-9|TRBJ2-5|NA
TGTGCCAGCAGCTTAGTGTCTGGGGCCGACGGAGAGACCCAGTACTTC
CASSLVSGADGETQYF
>NA|TRBV7-8|TRBJ2-1|TRBD2
TGTGCCAGCAGCGATACTAGCGGGGGACGGTATGAGCAGTTCTTC
CASSDTSGGRYEQFF
>NA|TRBV11-3|TRBJ2-3|NA
TGTGCCAGCAGCTTAGGACGCAGGGGTAATACGCAGTATTTT
CASSLGRRGNTQYF
>NA|TRBV18|TRBJ1-1|NA
TGTGCCAGCTCACCTAAGACAGCGTTTCAATTTCTTGAAGCTTTCTTT
CASSPKTAFQFLEAFF
>few|TRBV29-1|TRBJ1-3|NA
TGCAGCGTCCGAGCTCGGGGGAAAGGAAACACCATATATTTT
CSVRARGKGNTIYF
>NA|TRBV10-1|TRBJ1-3|NA
TGCGCCACCATGGGGGGGCCCATATATTTT
CATMGGPIYF
>once|TRBV6-2/TRBV6-3|TRBJ2-7|NA
TGTGCCAGCAGTTACTCCATCTACGAGCAGTACTTC
CASSYSIYEQYF
>NA|TRBV5-8|TRBJ1-3|TRBD1
TGTGCCAGCAGCCCGGGACAGCCTGGAAACACCATATATTTT
CASSPGQPGNTIYF
>NA|TRBV5-6|TRBJ2-1|NA
TGTGCCAGCAGGTCTCAGGGAGGAGTGCAGTTCTTC
CASRSQGGVQFF
>NA|TRBV30|TRBJ2-2|NA
TGTGCCTGGAGGTCTGGGGGGAGTGACACCGGGGAGCTGTTTTTT
CAWRSGGSDTGELFF
>NA|TRBV4-1|TRBJ2-7|TRBD2
TGCGCCAGCAGCCAAGGGGAGGGGTGGGACGAGCAGTACTTC
CASSQGEGWDEQYF
>NA|TRBV7-6|TRBJ2-2|TRBD1
TGTGCCAGCAGCTCGAGGGGACAGAACAAAGGGGAGCTGTTTTTT
CASSSRGQNKGELFF
>NA|TRBV19|TRBJ2-3|NA
TGTGCCAGTAGTCCCCCGTGGCGGGGATTAGATACGCAGTATTTT
CASSPPWRGLDTQYF
>NA|TRBV3-1/TRBV3-2|TRBJ1-1|NA
TGTGCCAGCAGCCAAGGGTTAGGCGGGGGCGCCAGGAGGTGG
CASSQGLGGGARRW
>NA|TRBV19|TRBJ1-6|TRBD1
TGTGCCAGTAGTGCGTACAGGGGTTCACCCCTCCACTTT
CASSAYRGSPLHF
>NA|TRBV9|TRBJ1-2|NA
TGTGCCAGCAGCCCGAGGACGGGGAGTAACTATGGCTACACCTTC
CASSPRTGSNYGYTF
>NA|TRBV10-3|TRBJ2-7|TRBD1
TGTGCCACCCTAGGACAGGGCTACGAGCAGTACTTC
CATLGQGYEQYF
>NA|TRBV3-1/TRBV3-2|TRBJ2-1|TRBD2
TGTGCCAGCAGCCGCGGGGGGACTAGGCAACGGGAGCAGTTCTTC
CASSRGGTRQREQFF
>NA|TRBV11-2|TRBJ1-5|NA
TGTGCCAGCAGCTTAGGGGGGGTATCTGATCAGCCCCAGCATTTT
CASSLGGVSDQPQHF
>NA|TRBV4-1|TRBJ1-2|NA
TGCGCCAGCAGCCAAGCGGACAGCAGTATTTATGGCTACACCTTC
CASSQADSSIYGYTF